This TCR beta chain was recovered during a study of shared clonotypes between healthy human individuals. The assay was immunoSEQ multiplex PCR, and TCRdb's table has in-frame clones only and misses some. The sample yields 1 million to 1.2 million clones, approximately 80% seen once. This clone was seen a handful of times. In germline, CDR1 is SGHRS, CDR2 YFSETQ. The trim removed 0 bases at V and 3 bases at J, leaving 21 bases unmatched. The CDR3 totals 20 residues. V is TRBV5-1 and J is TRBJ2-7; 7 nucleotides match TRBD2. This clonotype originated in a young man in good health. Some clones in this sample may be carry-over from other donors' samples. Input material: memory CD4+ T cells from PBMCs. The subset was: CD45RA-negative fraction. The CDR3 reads CASSLAGGRGSSGGRYEQYF. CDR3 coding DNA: TGCGCCAGCAGCTTGGCCGGTGGGAGAGGGTCGTCGGGAGGCCGCTACGAGCAGTACTTC.